This TCR beta chain appears in the sequencing data of a study of T cell responses to AZD1222 COVID-19 vaccine. Sequencing used immunoSEQ multiplex PCR; TCRdb keeps in-frame clones, though not all of them. This sample has roughly 140,000 clones; more than 75% occur once, and the top ten carry about 1.8%. Looked up from germline, CDR1 is DFQATT and CDR2 is SNEGSKA (reference sequence). The CDR3 is 14 residues long. The V and J ends lost 6 bases and 1 base respectively, with 15 bases between them. This specimen was peripheral blood, taken 28 days after the second AZD1222 dose. This TCR derives from an adult who received the AZD1222 COVID-19 vaccine. The rearrangement uses TRBV20-1 and TRBJ1-2; tentatively, D is TRBD1 (6 bases). The CDR3 here is CSASTTGYNYGYTF. As DNA, the CDR3 is TGCAGTGCAAGTACTACAGGGTATAACTATGGCTACACCTTC.